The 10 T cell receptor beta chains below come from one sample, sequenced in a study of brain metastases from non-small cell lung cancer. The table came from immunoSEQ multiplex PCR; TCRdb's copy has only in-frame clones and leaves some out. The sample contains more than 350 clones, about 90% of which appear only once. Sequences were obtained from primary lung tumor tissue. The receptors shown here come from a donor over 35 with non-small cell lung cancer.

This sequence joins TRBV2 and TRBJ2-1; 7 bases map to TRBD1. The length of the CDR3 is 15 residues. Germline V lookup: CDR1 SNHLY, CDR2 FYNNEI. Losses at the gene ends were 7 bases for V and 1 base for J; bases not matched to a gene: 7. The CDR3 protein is CASTSGTASYNEQFF. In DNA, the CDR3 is TGTGCCAGCACCTCAGGGACAGCATCCTACAATGAGCAGTTCTTC. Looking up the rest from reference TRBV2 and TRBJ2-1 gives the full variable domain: EPEVTQTPSHQVTQMGQEVILRCVPISNHLYFYWYRQILGQKVEFLVSFYNNEISEKSEIFDDQFSVERPDGSNFTLKIRSTKLEDSAMYFCASTSGTASYNEQFFGPGTRLTVL.

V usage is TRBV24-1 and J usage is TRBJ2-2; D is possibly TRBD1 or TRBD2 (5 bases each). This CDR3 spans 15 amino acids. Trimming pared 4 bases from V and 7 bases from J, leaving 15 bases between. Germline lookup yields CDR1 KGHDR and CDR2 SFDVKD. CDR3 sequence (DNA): TGTGCCACCAGTGACCCCGGGACCCAAAGCGGGGAGCTGTTTTTT. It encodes CATSDPGTQSGELFF.

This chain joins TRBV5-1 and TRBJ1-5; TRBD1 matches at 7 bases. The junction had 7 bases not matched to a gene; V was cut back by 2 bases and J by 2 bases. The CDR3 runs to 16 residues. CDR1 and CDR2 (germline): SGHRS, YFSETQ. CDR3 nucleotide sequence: TGCGCCAGCAGCTTAACCCCCGGACAGGGCAATCAGCCCCAGCATTTT. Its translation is CASSLTPGQGNQPQHF.

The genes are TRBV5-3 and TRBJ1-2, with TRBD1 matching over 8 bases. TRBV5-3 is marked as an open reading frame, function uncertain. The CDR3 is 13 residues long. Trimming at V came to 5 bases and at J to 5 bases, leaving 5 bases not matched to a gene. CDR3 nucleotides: TGTGCCAGAAGTCGGGACAGGAGGTATGGCTACACCTTC. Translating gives CARSRDRRYGYTF.

CDR3 in DNA: TGCAGTGCTAGTCGCGCTAACAGTGGAAAACTGTTTTTT. Protein: CSASRANSGKLFF. The chain is built from TRBV20-1 and TRBJ1-4; D remains ambiguous. The CDR3 length is 13 residues. The germline CDR1 and CDR2 sequences are DFQATT and SNEGSKA (reference sequence). Trimming removed 3 bases at V and 10 bases at J, with 15 bases between.

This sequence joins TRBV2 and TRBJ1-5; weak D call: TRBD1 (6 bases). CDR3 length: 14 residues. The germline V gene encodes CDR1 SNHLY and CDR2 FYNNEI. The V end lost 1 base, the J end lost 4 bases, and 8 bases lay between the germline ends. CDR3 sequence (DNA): TGTGCCAGCAGTGAAGGCAGGGGAAATCAGCCCCAGCATTTT. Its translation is CASSEGRGNQPQHF.

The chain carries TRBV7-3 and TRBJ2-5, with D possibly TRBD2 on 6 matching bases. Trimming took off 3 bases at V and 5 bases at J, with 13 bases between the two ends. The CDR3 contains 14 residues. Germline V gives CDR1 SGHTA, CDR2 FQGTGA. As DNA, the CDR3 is TGTGCCAGCAGCTTTGGAGGGTTCGGGGAGACCCAGTACTTC. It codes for CASSFGGFGETQYF.

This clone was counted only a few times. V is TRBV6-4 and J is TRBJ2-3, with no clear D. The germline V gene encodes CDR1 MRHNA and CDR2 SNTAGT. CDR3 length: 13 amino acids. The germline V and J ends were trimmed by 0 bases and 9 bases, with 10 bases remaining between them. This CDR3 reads CASSDSGAQTQYF. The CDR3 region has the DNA TGTGCCAGCAGTGACTCCGGAGCACAAACGCAGTATTTT.

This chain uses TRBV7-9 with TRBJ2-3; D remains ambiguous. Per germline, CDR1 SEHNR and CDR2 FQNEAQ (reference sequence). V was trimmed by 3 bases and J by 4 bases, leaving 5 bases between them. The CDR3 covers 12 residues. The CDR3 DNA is TGTGCCAGCAGCTTTTCGGCAGATACGCAGTATTTT. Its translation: CASSFSADTQYF.

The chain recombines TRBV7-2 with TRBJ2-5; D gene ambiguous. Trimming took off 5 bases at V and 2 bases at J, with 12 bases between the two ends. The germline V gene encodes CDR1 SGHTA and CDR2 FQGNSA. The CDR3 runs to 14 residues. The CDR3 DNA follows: TGTGCCAGCAGCCCTGAGCCAACTCAAGAGACCCAGTACTTC. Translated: CASSPEPTQETQYF.